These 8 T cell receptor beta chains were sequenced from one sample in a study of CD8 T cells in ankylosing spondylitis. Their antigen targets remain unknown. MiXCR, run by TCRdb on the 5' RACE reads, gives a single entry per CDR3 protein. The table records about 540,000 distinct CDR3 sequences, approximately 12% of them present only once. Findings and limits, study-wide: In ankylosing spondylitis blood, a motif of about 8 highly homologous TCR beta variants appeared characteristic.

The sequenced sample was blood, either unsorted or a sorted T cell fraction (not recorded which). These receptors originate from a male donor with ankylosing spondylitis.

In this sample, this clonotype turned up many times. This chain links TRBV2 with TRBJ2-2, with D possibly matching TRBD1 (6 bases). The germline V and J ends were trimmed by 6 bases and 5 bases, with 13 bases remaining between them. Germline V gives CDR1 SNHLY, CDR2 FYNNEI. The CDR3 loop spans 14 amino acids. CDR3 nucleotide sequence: TGTGCCAGCAGCGGGACACACGCTACCGGGGAGCTGTTTTTT. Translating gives CASSGTHATGELFF.

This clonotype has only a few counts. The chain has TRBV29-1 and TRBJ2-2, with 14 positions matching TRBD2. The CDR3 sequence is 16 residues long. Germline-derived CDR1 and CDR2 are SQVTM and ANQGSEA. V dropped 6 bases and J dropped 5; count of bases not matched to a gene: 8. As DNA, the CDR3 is TGCAGCGTAGGGAGACTAGCGGGAGGGCCTACCGGGGAGCTGTTTTTT. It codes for CSVGRLAGGPTGELFF.

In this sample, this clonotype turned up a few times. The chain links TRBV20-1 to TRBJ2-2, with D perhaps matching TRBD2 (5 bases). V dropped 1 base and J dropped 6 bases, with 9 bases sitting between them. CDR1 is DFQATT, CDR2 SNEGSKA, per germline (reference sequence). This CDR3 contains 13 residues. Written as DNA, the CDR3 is TGCAGTGCTAGAGTACGAGGGCCCGGGGAGCTGTTTTTT. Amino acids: CSARVRGPGELFF.

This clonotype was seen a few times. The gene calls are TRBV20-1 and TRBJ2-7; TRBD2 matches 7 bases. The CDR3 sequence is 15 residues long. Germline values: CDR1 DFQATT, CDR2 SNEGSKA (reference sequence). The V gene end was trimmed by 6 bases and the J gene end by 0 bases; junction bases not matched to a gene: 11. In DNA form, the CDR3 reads TGCAGTGCCCCCCCCACGGGAGGCTTCTCCTACGAGCAGTACTTC. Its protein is CSAPPTGGFSYEQYF.

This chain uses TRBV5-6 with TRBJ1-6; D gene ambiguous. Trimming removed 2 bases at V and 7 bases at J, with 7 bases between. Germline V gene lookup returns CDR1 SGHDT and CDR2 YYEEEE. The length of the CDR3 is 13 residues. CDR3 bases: TGTGCCAGCAGCTTAGGGCGGAATTCACCCCTCCACTTT. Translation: CASSLGRNSPLHF. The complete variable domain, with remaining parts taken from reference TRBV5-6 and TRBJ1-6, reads DAGVTQSPTHLIKTRGQQVTLRCSPKSGHDTVSWYQQALGQGPQFIFQYYEEEERQRGNFPDRFSGHQFPNYSSELNVNALLLGDSALYLCASSLGRNSPLHFGNGTRLTVT.

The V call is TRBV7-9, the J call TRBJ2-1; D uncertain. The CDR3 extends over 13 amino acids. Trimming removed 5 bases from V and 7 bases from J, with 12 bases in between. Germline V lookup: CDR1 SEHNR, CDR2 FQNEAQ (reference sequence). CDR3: CASSPRLVNEQFF. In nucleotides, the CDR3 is TGTGCCAGCAGCCCCCGGCTAGTTAATGAGCAGTTCTTC. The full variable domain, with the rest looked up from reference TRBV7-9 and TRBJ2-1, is DTGVSQNPRHKITKRGQNVTFRCDPISEHNRLYWYRQTLGQGPEFLTYFQNEAQLEKSRLLSDRFSAERPKGSFSTLEIQRTEQGDSAMYLCASSPRLVNEQFFGPGTRLTVL.

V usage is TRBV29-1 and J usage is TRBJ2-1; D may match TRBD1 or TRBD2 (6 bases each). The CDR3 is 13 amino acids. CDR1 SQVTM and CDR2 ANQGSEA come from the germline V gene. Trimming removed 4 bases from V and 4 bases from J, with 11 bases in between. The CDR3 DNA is TGCAGCGTTGGGGGGGCCGGTTACAATGAGCAGTTCTTC. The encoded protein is CSVGGAGYNEQFF.

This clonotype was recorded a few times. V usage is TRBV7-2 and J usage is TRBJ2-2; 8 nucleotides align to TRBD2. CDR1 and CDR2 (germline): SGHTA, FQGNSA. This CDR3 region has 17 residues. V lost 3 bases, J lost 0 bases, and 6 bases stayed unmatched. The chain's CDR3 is CASSLLAGLSNTGELFF. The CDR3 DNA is TGTGCCAGCAGCTTGCTAGCGGGTCTATCGAACACCGGGGAGCTGTTTTTT.